A selection of T cell receptor beta chains follows, all from one sample in a study of CD8+CD57+ T cells in acquired aplastic anemia. TCRdb called the reads again in MiXCR, with one record for every CDR3 protein. The top ten hold less than 0.85% of the sample, which has hundreds of thousands of distinct CDR3 sequences, approximately 33% seen once. Sequencing used sorted CD4+, CD8+, or CD8+CD57+ T cells (not recorded which) from PBMCs. These receptor sequences come from a human donor with aplastic anemia. The CDR3 runs from the conserved cysteine through the conserved F or W. The D gene is left open where the match is weak. Size tells how often a clone was seen (once, few, many) or the class of an expanded clone, and some rows leave it out.

cdr3_aa | cdr3_nt | clone_size | j_call | d_call | cdr3_length | v_call
CASSESRTSGRAKQFF | TGCGCCAGCAGTGAGTCGAGGACTAGCGGGAGGGCCAAGCAGTTCTTC | many | TRBJ2-1 | TRBD2 | 16 | TRBV10-1
CASTGTGTLNTEAFF | TGTGCCAGCACGGGGACAGGGACTTTGAACACTGAAGCTTTCTTT | few | TRBJ1-1 | TRBD1 | 15 | TRBV6-5
CASSFRKMNTEAFF | TGTGCCAGCAGCTTTCGGAAAATGAACACTGAAGCTTTCTTT | - | TRBJ1-1 | - | 14 | TRBV7-6
CASSTQGGQPQHF | TGTGCCAGTAGTACCCAGGGAGGTCAGCCCCAGCATTTT | - | TRBJ1-5 | - | 13 | TRBV19
CAISDSLTSGRAVDTQYF | TGTGCCATCAGTGATTCCCTGACTAGCGGGAGGGCCGTGGATACGCAGTATTTT | - | TRBJ2-3 | TRBD2 | 18 | TRBV10-3
CASSILAGASTDTQYF | TGTGCCAGTAGTATTCTAGCGGGGGCTAGCACAGATACGCAGTATTTT | few | TRBJ2-3 | TRBD2 | 16 | TRBV19
CASSLGTSAYEQYF | TGTGCCAGCAGCTTAGGGACTAGCGCCTACGAGCAGTACTTC | many | TRBJ2-7 | TRBD2 | 14 | TRBV7-9
CASSYLLAGGGEQYF | TGTGCCAGCAGTTACCTCCTAGCGGGAGGTGGAGAGCAGTACTTC | - | TRBJ2-7 | TRBD2 | 15 | TRBV6-6
CASRLSGSLYETQYF | TGTGCCAGTAGGCTGAGCGGGAGTTTGTATGAGACCCAGTACTTC | many | TRBJ2-5 | TRBD2 | 15 | TRBV19
CASKAGGTSTEAFF | TGTGCCAGCAAGGCAGGGGGCACGAGCACTGAAGCTTTCTTT | - | TRBJ1-1 | TRBD1 | 14 | TRBV2
CASSLDITGNTIYF | TGTGCCAGCAGCCTTGACATTACGGGAAACACCATATATTTT | - | TRBJ1-3 | - | 14 | TRBV14
CASSLTRQGREPQHF | TGTGCCAGCAGTTTAACCCGACAGGGTAGGGAGCCCCAGCATTTT | - | TRBJ1-5 | TRBD1 | 15 | TRBV28
CSAVPGTGASYEQYF | TGCAGTGCTGTACCCGGGACAGGGGCCTCCTACGAGCAGTACTTC | - | TRBJ2-7 | TRBD1 | 15 | TRBV20-1
CASGPAGTYEQYF | TGTGCCTCCGGCCCAGCGGGGACCTACGAGCAGTACTTC | - | TRBJ2-7 | TRBD2 | 13 | TRBV24-1
CASMYTGGNTEAFF | TGTGCCAGTATGTATACTGGGGGGAACACTGAAGCTTTCTTT | - | TRBJ1-1 | - | 14 | TRBV19
CASSIDDGKAFF | TGTGCCAGTAGTATAGATGACGGAAAGGCTTTCTTT | many | TRBJ1-1 | - | 12 | TRBV19
CASSLDRVGNEQFF | TGTGCCAGCAGCTTAGATCGGGTAGGCAATGAGCAGTTCTTC | few | TRBJ2-1 | - | 14 | TRBV11-3
CASSEVNGGAFF | TGTGCCAGCAGCGAAGTCAACGGGGGCGCTTTCTTT | - | TRBJ1-1 | - | 12 | TRBV7-3
CASSPRGQGNQPQHF | TGTGCCAGCAGCCCTCGGGGACAGGGAAATCAGCCCCAGCATTTT | many | TRBJ1-5 | TRBD1 | 15 | TRBV5-8
CSARDGLTKGYGYTF | TGCAGTGCTAGAGATGGGCTGACCAAAGGCTATGGCTACACCTTC | - | TRBJ1-2 | - | 15 | TRBV20-1
CASSQDAGSAVNYGYTF | TGTGCCAGCAGCCAAGATGCCGGGTCGGCCGTTAACTATGGCTACACCTTC | - | TRBJ1-2 | - | 17 | TRBV3-1
CASSQVIGDTEAFF | TGTGCCAGCTCACAGGTGATAGGGGACACTGAAGCTTTCTTT | - | TRBJ1-1 | - | 14 | TRBV18
CASSQVRTGTYEQYF | TGCGCCAGCAGCCAAGTCCGGACAGGCACCTACGAGCAGTACTTC | many | TRBJ2-7 | TRBD1 | 15 | TRBV4-3
CSASLAGLIYEQYF | TGCAGTGCTAGCCTAGCGGGTCTCATCTACGAGCAGTACTTC | many | TRBJ2-7 | TRBD2 | 14 | TRBV20-1
CASSEDTTGTDTQYF | TGTGCCAGCAGTGAAGACACGACGGGCACAGATACGCAGTATTTT | few | TRBJ2-3 | - | 15 | TRBV6-1
CASSGPDRLGSPLHF | TGTGCCAGCAGTGGGCCAGACAGGTTGGGGTCACCCCTCCACTTT | - | TRBJ1-6 | - | 15 | TRBV2
CAISAIAGGPYYEQFF | TGTGCCATCAGCGCAATAGCGGGAGGGCCTTATTATGAGCAGTTCTTC | many | TRBJ2-1 | TRBD2 | 16 | TRBV10-3
CASEGRLAANTDTQYF | TGTGCCAGCGAGGGAAGACTAGCGGCAAACACAGATACGCAGTATTTT | - | TRBJ2-3 | TRBD2 | 16 | TRBV25-1
CSARDPGQAYNEQFF | TGCAGTGCTAGAGATCCGGGACAGGCCTACAATGAGCAGTTCTTC | few | TRBJ2-1 | TRBD1 | 15 | TRBV20-1
CATSSPTRGQPQHF | TGTGCCACCAGCTCACCGACAAGGGGTCAGCCCCAGCATTTT | once | TRBJ1-5 | - | 14 | TRBV15
CASREYTGELFF | TGTGCCAGCAGGGAGTACACCGGGGAGCTGTTTTTT | few | TRBJ2-2 | - | 12 | TRBV12-3/TRBV12-4
CACAGVGGYTF | TGTGCCTGCGCAGGAGTGGGTGGCTACACCTTC | few | TRBJ1-2 | - | 11 | TRBV28
CASSLTVANYGYTF | TGTGCCAGCAGCCTGACAGTTGCTAACTATGGCTACACCTTC | many | TRBJ1-2 | - | 14 | TRBV11-3
CASSAGNRTSPFEQYF | TGTGCCAGCAGCGCCGGAAATCGGACCAGCCCTTTCGAGCAGTACTTC | many | TRBJ2-7 | - | 16 | TRBV9
CASSLEGTKADTQYF | TGCGCCAGCAGCTTGGAAGGGACGAAGGCAGATACGCAGTATTTT | - | TRBJ2-3 | - | 15 | TRBV5-1
CASSPGLRDGNEKLFF | TGTGCCAGCAGCCCCGGTCTACGGGATGGGAATGAAAAACTGTTTTTT | few | TRBJ1-4 | - | 16 | TRBV7-6
CASSQDGGLTDTQYF | TGCGCCAGCAGCCAAGACGGGGGACTCACAGATACGCAGTATTTT | - | TRBJ2-3 | - | 15 | TRBV4-1
CASSIGTSNYGYTF | TGTGCCAGTAGTATAGGGACAAGTAACTATGGCTACACCTTC | - | TRBJ1-2 | - | 14 | TRBV19
CASSFPDQPQHF | TGTGCCAGCAGCTTCCCAGATCAGCCCCAGCATTTT | many | TRBJ1-5 | - | 12 | TRBV7-9
CATSDFAESGYTF | TGTGCCACCAGTGATTTCGCAGAGAGTGGCTACACCTTC | once | TRBJ1-2 | - | 13 | TRBV24-1
CSAKLADTRTYERYF | TGCAGCGCCAAACTAGCGGACACCAGGACCTACGAGCGGTACTTC | - | TRBJ2-7 | TRBD2 | 15 | TRBV29-1
CASSQSTLYEQYF | TGTGCCAGCAGCCAATCAACATTGTACGAGCAGTACTTC | few | TRBJ2-7 | - | 13 | TRBV2
CASSPGTSLYEQYF | TGTGCCAGCAGCCCTGGGACAAGCCTCTACGAGCAGTACTTC | few | TRBJ2-7 | - | 14 | TRBV19
CASSWTGSEQYF | TGTGCCAGCAGCTGGACAGGGTCCGAGCAGTACTTC | many | TRBJ2-7 | TRBD1 | 12 | TRBV7-6
CAIPGSYEQYF | TGTGCCATCCCAGGCTCCTACGAGCAGTACTTC | - | TRBJ2-7 | - | 11 | TRBV24-1
CASSWGQSEAFF | TGTGCCAGCAGCTGGGGACAGTCAGAAGCTTTCTTT | few | TRBJ1-1 | TRBD1 | 12 | TRBV5-6
CASSRSNYGYTF | TGTGCCAGCAGTCGGTCAAACTATGGCTACACCTTC | many | TRBJ1-2 | - | 12 | TRBV7-9
CASSIRGRSEKLFF | TGTGCCAGTAGTATACGAGGGAGGAGTGAAAAACTGTTTTTT | many | TRBJ1-4 | - | 14 | TRBV19
CASSEDRARDYTF | TGTGCCAGCAGTGAGGACAGGGCCCGCGACTACACCTTC | many | TRBJ1-2 | TRBD1 | 13 | TRBV2
CASAQSSGGFYEQYF | TGTGCCAGCGCCCAATCTAGCGGTGGGTTCTACGAGCAGTACTTC | few | TRBJ2-7 | TRBD2 | 15 | TRBV9
CATSRDWGQGGETQYF | TGTGCCACCAGCAGAGATTGGGGACAGGGAGGGGAGACCCAGTACTTC | - | TRBJ2-5 | TRBD1 | 16 | TRBV15
CASSPSGVYTGELFF | TGTGCCAGCAGTCCTAGCGGGGTCTACACCGGGGAGCTGTTTTTT | - | TRBJ2-2 | TRBD2 | 15 | TRBV2
CASSEQGMVNYGYTF | TGTGCCAGCAGCGAACAGGGGATGGTTAACTATGGCTACACCTTC | many | TRBJ1-2 | TRBD1 | 15 | TRBV7-2
CSASGTGGSPLHF | TGCAGCGCCTCCGGGACAGGCGGTTCACCCCTCCACTTT | - | TRBJ1-6 | TRBD1 | 13 | TRBV29-1
CASSELSGYNSPLHF | TGTGCCAGCAGTGAATTATCGGGCTATAATTCACCCCTCCACTTT | - | TRBJ1-6 | - | 15 | TRBV6-1
CSVDYGKNTEAFF | TGCAGCGTTGACTACGGAAAGAACACTGAAGCTTTCTTT | many | TRBJ1-1 | - | 13 | TRBV29-1
CASSANDRVRRGIRLYEQYF | TGCGCCAGCAGCGCCAACGACCGCGTGAGACGGGGAATAAGGCTCTACGAGCAGTACTTC | few | TRBJ2-7 | - | 20 | TRBV4-1
CASSQGPVSPNSPLHF | TGTGCCAGCAGCCAAGGACCCGTTTCCCCCAATTCACCCCTCCACTTT | many | TRBJ1-6 | - | 16 | TRBV14
CASSLQGALYGYTF | TGTGCCAGCAGTTTGCAGGGGGCCCTCTATGGCTACACCTTC | few | TRBJ1-2 | TRBD1 | 14 | TRBV10-3